Presented here are 9 T cell receptor beta chains from one specimen sequenced in a study of T cell repertoires in cytomegalovirus infection. Their target antigens are unknown. TCRdb processed the reads anew with MiXCR; each CDR3 protein has one entry. The sample records around 540,000 distinct CDR3 sequences, 33% being singletons. Sequenced material: cultured PBMCs, taken from culture after CMV antigen stimulation. These receptors were obtained from a human donor in good health (CMV status not recorded). Some clones in this sample may be carry-over from other donors' samples.

The chain couples TRBV4-1 to TRBJ2-1; D not certain. This CDR3 has 16 amino acids. V was pared by 4 bases and J by 7 bases, with 20 bases between. Germline assignment: CDR1 MGHRA and CDR2 YSYEKL. DNA for the CDR3: TGCGCCAGCAGCCGAACTGACCCCTGGGGTAGGAATGAGCAGTTCTTC. Residues: CASSRTDPWGRNEQFF.

This clonotype was observed a handful of times. This chain uses TRBV7-6 with TRBJ2-7; D not resolved. Trimming removed 6 bases at V and 0 bases at J, with 24 bases between. The V gene's germline CDR1 is SGHVS and CDR2 FNYEAQ. The length of the CDR3 is 18 residues. As DNA, the CDR3 is TGTGCCAGCAGTTACCCCCGCGAGGCCCTCCCGAGCTCCTACGAGCAGTACGTC. Translating it yields CASSYPREALPSSYEQYV.

The table lists this clonotype with many counts. In DNA form, the CDR3 reads TGTGCCAGCAGCTTAGCCGGGACTAGCGGGCCAGGGGGTTACAATGAGCAGTTCTTC. This translates into CASSLAGTSGPGGYNEQFF. The chain carries TRBV7-8 and TRBJ2-1; 12 bases agree with TRBD2. CDR3 length: 19 residues. J lost 4 bases, V lost 0 bases, and 10 bases had no gene match. CDR1 is SGHVS and CDR2 is FQNEAQ in the germline V gene.

The chain combines TRBV10-3 with TRBJ2-2; D is unresolved. V was clipped by 6 bases and J by 0 bases, with 5 bases between them. This CDR3 is built from 13 residues. In germline, CDR1 is ENHRY, CDR2 SYGVKD. The CDR3 coding sequence is TGTGCCATCAGGTACACGAACACCGGGGAGCTGTTTTTT. Its protein product is CAIRYTNTGELFF.

The chain carries TRBV20-1 and TRBJ1-2, with 7 positions matching TRBD1. CDR3 length: 14 amino acids. Germline V gives CDR1 DFQATT, CDR2 SNEGSKA (reference sequence). J lost 6 bases, V lost 0 bases, and 7 bases had no gene match. In DNA, the CDR3 is TGCAGTGCTAGAGATGAGACAGGGCCCAATGGCTACACCTTC. Translating it yields CSARDETGPNGYTF.

The genes are TRBV11-2 and TRBJ1-6, with a tentative D call TRBD1 (5 bases). The CDR3 has 13 amino acids. Deletions cut 5 bases from V and 9 bases from J, with 11 bases between. CDR1 and CDR2 from the germline V gene are SGHAT and FQNNGV. CDR3 bases: TGTGCCAGCAGCCCCCTACAGGTTTCACCCCTCCACTTT. Translated: CASSPLQVSPLHF. Using reference TRBV11-2 and TRBJ1-6 for the parts outside the CDR3, the full variable domain is EAGVAQSPRYKIIEKRQSVAFWCNPISGHATLYWYQQILGQGPKLLIQFQNNGVVDDSQLPKDRFSAERLKGVDSTLKIQPAKLEDSAVYLCASSPLQVSPLHFGNGTRLTVT.

In its sample, this clonotype was seen once. Given a much more abundant clone one base away, this may be a read error. The conserved phenylalanine or tryptophan is not found at the CDR3 terminus, so this likely reflects a read error. This chain uses TRBV7-2 with TRBJ2-5; D ambiguous. Germline V gives CDR1 SGHTA, CDR2 FQGNSA. This CDR3 has 12 amino acids. The V end lost 8 bases, the J end lost 5 bases, and 12 bases lay between the germline ends. CDR3 sequence: CASGKRWETQYL. CDR3 bases: TGTGCCAGCGGGAAACGGTGGGAGACCCAGTACCTC.

The chain joins TRBV20-1 to TRBJ1-5; no firm D call. The germline CDR1 and CDR2 sequences are DFQATT and SNEGSKA (reference sequence). Trimming took 2 bases from V and 5 from J, leaving 10 bases between them. The CDR3 covers 13 residues. DNA for the CDR3: TGCAGTGCTAGACCGTACTTGGATCAGCCCCAGCATTTT. It translates to CSARPYLDQPQHF.

This rearrangement joins TRBV19 to TRBJ1-1; D ambiguous. The CDR3 runs 13 residues. Trimming shortened V by 8 bases and J by 4 bases, and 14 bases separated the two germline ends. Germline assignment: CDR1 LNHDA and CDR2 SQIVND (reference sequence). DNA for the CDR3: TGTGCCAGTCAACGGACTCTCGGCACTGAAGCTTTCTTT. It translates to CASQRTLGTEAFF.